This T cell receptor (beta chain) appears in the sequencing data of a study of T-cell memory formation after mild COVID-19. As for the study in general: There were largely donor-specific TCR clusters.

MiXCR was run by TCRdb on the 5' RACE reads, yielding one entry per CDR3 protein. The sample lists just over 150,000 distinct CDR3 sequences; roughly 28% were seen once. The sequencing sample was made of PBMCs or a T cell subset sorted from them (not recorded which). This receptor was taken from an adult woman who had mild COVID-19 (a few samples of this study predate the infection). Cell type and time point are not known.

The CDR3 DNA reads as TGTGCCAGCAGCTTGGAGGCAGGGAGAGATTCACCCCTCCACTTT. The encoded protein is CASSLEAGRDSPLHF. The chain links TRBV5-6 to TRBJ1-6; D might be TRBD1 (5 bases). Per germline, CDR1 SGHDT and CDR2 YYEEEE. This CDR3 region has 15 residues. V lost 0 bases to trimming and J lost 8 bases, with 12 bases between them.